This T cell receptor (beta chain) was sequenced during a study of T cells in Graves' hyperthyroidism and ophthalmopathy (dated by TCRdb to between 2018 and 2020). General notes on the study: Peripheral blood samples were taken at the time of initial diagnosis, prior to any treatment. Once sampling was done, hyperthyroidism patients were given methimazole at a starting dose of 30 mg daily, whereas ophthalmopathy patients were given high-dose intravenous methylprednisolone. For training and testing, the roughly 93 patients in the discovery cohort were randomly divided in a 7:3 ratio. The paper describes TCR Vbeta CDR3 sequencing of about 140 peripheral blood samples, made up of fewer than 50 ophthalmopathy patients, roughly 72 hyperthyroidism patients and 17 progressor patients. To identify TCR V-J signatures that set the groups apart, the researchers used a discovery cohort of 90 to 100 patients, made up of around 40 with Graves' ophthalmopathy and some 55 with stable Graves' hyperthyroidism. Prospective prediction of ophthalmopathy was tested in an independent validation cohort consisting of some 20 hyperthyroidism patients and 15 to 17 patients who later progressed to ophthalmopathy. In addition, the study compared T-cell repertoires in thyroid tissue and in blood from several Graves' hyperthyroidism patients. What the authors observed across the whole study: In validation, the model predicted progression to ophthalmopathy a median of around six months before onset, with around 70% sensitivity and just under 75% specificity. A 13 V-J signature model separated ophthalmopathy from stable hyperthyroidism, with just over 85% sensitivity and roughly 84% specificity in cross-validation and 80%/75% in testing. No statistical method was used to fix the sample size in advance, and group allocation was not hidden from the investigators. Most expanded thyroid clonotypes (frequency above 0.001) were also detected in blood, suggesting blood repertoires may reflect thyroid immune responses.

The TCR beta CDR3 regions were amplified from RNA transcripts. The first round of RT-PCR for the TCR CDR3 was performed with the HTBI primer set and the Qiagen OneStep RT-PCR kit. The libraries were constructed in a second round of multiplex PCR and then size-selected and purified. Paired-end sequencing of the libraries was performed with 100 bp reads on an Illumina HiSeq2000. In the paper's pipeline: SOAPnuke was used to process the raw data, with reads discarded if the reads contained adapters or uncalled bases, had a mean Phred below 15, or lacked an exact constant-primer or identifier match. High-quality paired reads were merged with COPE v1.2.5, and unique nucleotide sequences were defined as clonotypes. MiTCR v1.1 was used to align the clonotypes against IMGT TRBV, TRBD and TRBJ reference segments. The analysis was restricted to V-J combinations with a frequency above 0.0001, which together covered 99% to 99.2% of the repertoires. A TCS score was defined as the ratio between F50 (clonal expansion) and ExV (chaos), using BLOSUM62-based TCRdist between CDR3 peptides within each V-J. Welch's t-statistics and random forest reduced fewer than 550 V-J features to around 14, which were used in a naive Bayes classifier (R e1071). TCRdb ran its own pipeline on the public reads, namely fastp trimming at Q25 and MiXCR clone calling, and kept in-frame beta chains. Here each entry gathers all rows of one CDR3 protein and keeps the most common genes and DNA. The V and J calls were not made by the authors but by TCRdb's processing. This sample has 500,000 to 650,000 distinct CDR3 sequences in its table, and 13% to 15% of those were observed once. The ten largest clones represent around 14% of the sample.

Graves' hyperthyroidism was defined as stable when no progression to ophthalmopathy occurred over 18 months of follow-up. Hyperthyroidism patients were newly diagnosed, with disease duration under 2 months, and aged 18 to 65 years. The study excluded patients with uncontrolled infections, other autoimmune diseases, pregnancy or lactation. Diagnoses were established on the basis of clinical symptoms, serum thyroxine and TRAb, thyroid ultrasound, and orbital computed tomography. PBMCs were separated from approximately 9.9 ml of fresh peripheral blood using Ficoll-Paque density gradient centrifugation. Total RNA was extracted with Trizol reagent, and quality was checked on an Agilent 2100 Bioanalyzer. The CDR3 runs 16 residues from the cysteine to the phenylalanine. Just CDR3 DNA is preserved here, 48 bases in frame from base 1. V has 5 bases trimmed and J has 3 bases trimmed; junction bases matching no gene number 9. Via the germline V gene, CDR1 is SGHAT and CDR2 FQNNGV.

This clonotype was recorded many times. Which antigen it targets is not known. Base qualities are not provided; no much larger clone lies one nucleotide away. The sequence derives from a woman between 40 and 55 years old with Graves' hyperthyroidism. Sequencing input: blood. The chain employs TRBV11-2 and TRBJ2-3, with 9 central nucleotides matching TRBD2. The CDR3 has the sequence CASSPVSGSLTDTQYF. The DNA is as follows: TGTGCCAGCAGCCCTGTTAGCGGGAGTTTAACAGATACGCAGTATTTT.